This T cell receptor (beta chain) derives from a study of CD8 T cells in ankylosing spondylitis. Study conclusions and caveats: Reports say disease-linked clones showed up significantly more in matched ankylosing spondylitis synovial fluid.

Unmatched junction bases numbered 11, after V lost 6 bases and J lost 5 bases. The germline V gene has CDR1 DFQATT and CDR2 SNEGSKA (reference sequence). The CDR3 runs 14 residues. Details on this clonotype: What it recognizes is unknown.

TCRdb ran MiXCR on the 5' RACE reads and lists one entry per CDR3 protein. The top ten clones hold around 4.5% of a sample with almost 250,000 distinct CDR3 sequences, roughly 32% of them seen once. The TCR comes from a male donor with ankylosing spondylitis or in good health (not recorded which). The genes are TRBV20-1 and TRBJ2-3; TRBD1 agrees at 7 bases. The material sequenced was blood, either unsorted or a sorted T cell fraction (not recorded which). This CDR3 is CSAGDSFQRDTQYF. In DNA form, the CDR3 reads TGCAGTGCCGGGGACAGCTTTCAGAGAGATACGCAGTATTTT.